One sample yielded the 20 T cell receptor beta chains listed below, sequenced in a study of long-term antiretroviral therapy in people with HIV. Sequencing relied on immunoSEQ assay v3.0, run at survey level. Only in-frame clones appear in the TCRdb table, and some are missing; sequencing was by immunoSEQ multiplex PCR. Here the sample spans roughly 20,000 clones, more than 70% being singletons. Source: unsorted PBMCs, taken around 1.8 years before starting antiretroviral therapy. The receptors stem from a middle-aged woman with HIV.

This clone was detected only a few times. The chain is built from TRBV5-1 and TRBJ1-1; D is unclear. The CDR3 is made up of 13 amino acids. Germline V gene data show CDR1 as SGHRS and CDR2 as YFSETQ. The V gene lost 0 bases and the J gene lost 0 bases, with 3 bases spanning the gap. The CDR3 DNA is TGCGCCAGCAGCTTGGAAGTGAACACTGAAGCTTTCTTT. Its translation: CASSLEVNTEAFF.

V gene TRBV29-1 combines with J gene TRBJ1-1, with 7 bases that match TRBD1. The CDR3 consists of 13 residues. Germline values: CDR1 SQVTM, CDR2 ANQGSEA. The trim removed 2 bases at V and 3 bases at J, leaving 3 bases unmatched. CDR3 residues: CSVESRGDTEAFF. DNA of the CDR3: TGCAGCGTTGAAAGCAGGGGGGACACTGAAGCTTTCTTT.

The V call is TRBV19, the J call TRBJ2-7; 7 nucleotides match TRBD1. The CDR3 has 15 amino acids. CDR1 is LNHDA and CDR2 is SQIVND in the germline V gene (reference sequence). V lost 2 bases to trimming and J lost 4 bases; unmatched junction nucleotides: 8. CDR3 sequence (DNA): TGTGCCAGTAGTATACGGGACAGATCGGTATACGAGCAGTACTTC. This codes for CASSIRDRSVYEQYF.

This clone was seen only a few times. This chain uses TRBV27 with TRBJ2-7; 8 bases agree with TRBD2. CDR3 size: 13 residues. Germline trimming cut 5 bases from V and 0 bases from J; bases unmatched to any gene: 0. The germline V gene has CDR1 MNHEY and CDR2 SMNVEV (reference sequence). CDR3 nucleotides: TGTGCCAGCAGTACTAGCGGCTCCTACGAGCAGTACTTC. Its translation: CASSTSGSYEQYF.

The sample holds a few counts of this clone. The chain combines TRBV7-9 with TRBJ1-1, with TRBD1 matching over 8 bases. The V gene end was trimmed by 2 bases and the J gene end by 7 bases; junction bases not matched to a gene: 3. In germline, CDR1 is SEHNR, CDR2 FQNEAQ (reference sequence). This CDR3 region has 13 residues. This chain's CDR3 is CASSLRGTGEAFF. CDR3 bases: TGTGCCAGCAGCTTAAGGGGGACAGGTGAAGCTTTCTTT. The full variable domain, its missing parts supplied by reference TRBV7-9 and TRBJ1-1, is DTGVSQNPRHKITKRGQNVTFRCDPISEHNRLYWYRQTLGQGPEFLTYFQNEAQLEKSRLLSDRFSAERPKGSFSTLEIQRTEQGDSAMYLCASSLRGTGEAFFGQGTRLTVV.

The chain uses TRBV14 and TRBJ2-7; 7 nucleotides align to TRBD2. The length of the CDR3 is 14 residues. Germline assignment: CDR1 SGHDN and CDR2 FVKESK. After removal of 4 bases from V and 6 bases from J, the junction contained 9 bases not matched to a gene. CDR3 in DNA: TGTGCCAGCAGCCGAAACCCGGGGGGTCTCGAGCAGTACTTC. The encoded protein is CASSRNPGGLEQYF.

This chain's CDR3 is CASSLVGTGGYEQYF. CDR3 nucleotide sequence: TGTGCCAGCAGCTTAGTAGGGACAGGAGGGTACGAGCAGTACTTC. The chain combines TRBV7-2 with TRBJ2-7, with 8 bases matching TRBD1. V dropped 1 base and J dropped 4; count of bases not matched to a gene: 6. The V gene's germline CDR1 is SGHTA and CDR2 FQGNSA. The CDR3 is 15 amino acids.

This chain links TRBV10-3 with TRBJ1-5; maybe TRBD1 (5 bases). V was trimmed by 0 bases and J by 7 bases, leaving 13 bases between them. This CDR3 contains 15 residues. CDR1 and CDR2 (germline): ENHRY, SYGVKD. In DNA form, the CDR3 reads TGTGCCATCAGTGAGTCGGGGGGTCAGTGGCAGCCCCAGCATTTT. Its translation: CAISESGGQWQPQHF.

The chain has TRBV4-2 and TRBJ2-5; D is undetermined. V was shortened by 2 bases and J by 4 bases, with 5 bases between the two germline ends. This CDR3 contains 12 residues. Germline loops: CDR1 LGHNA, CDR2 YNFKEQ. CDR3 protein: CASSQWGETQYF. The CDR3 DNA follows: TGTGCCAGCAGCCAATGGGGAGAGACCCAGTACTTC.

The chain combines TRBV19 with TRBJ2-7; 9 bases map to TRBD2. CDR1 and CDR2 (germline): LNHDA, SQIVND (reference sequence). The CDR3 totals 15 residues. Trimming took 3 bases from V and 6 from J; bases not matched to a gene: 9. CDR3 sequence (DNA): TGTGCCAGTAGTATTGGCGTTGCGGGAGGGTTCGAGCAGTACTTC. This gives the protein CASSIGVAGGFEQYF.

The chain joins TRBV27 to TRBJ2-1, with D maybe TRBD2 (6 bases). From germline, CDR1 is MNHEY and CDR2 SMNVEV (reference sequence). V dropped 2 bases and J dropped 8 bases, with 13 bases sitting between them. This CDR3 is 14 amino acids long. The CDR3 region has the DNA TGTGCCAGCAGTTTAGGGGCGGGGTGGGATGAGCAGTTCTTC. As protein: CASSLGAGWDEQFF.

J is TRBJ1-5 and V is TRBV5-8; unclear D gene. CDR1 and CDR2 (germline): SGHTS, YDEGEE. The CDR3 is 14 residues long. Trimming shortened V by 4 bases and J by 4 bases, and 12 bases separated the two germline ends. CDR3 DNA sequence: TGTGCCAGCAGCCCCTTTTTAAATAATCAGCCCCAGCATTTT. It specifies CASSPFLNNQPQHF.

This chain joins TRBV27 and TRBJ2-3; 10 nucleotides agree with TRBD2. The J segment lost 14 bases and the V segment lost 2 bases, leaving 7 bases of the junction unmatched. Per the germline V gene, CDR1 is MNHEY and CDR2 is SMNVEV (reference sequence). CDR3 length: 13 residues. CDR3 DNA: TGTGCCAGCAGTTTAAAGGCTAGCGGGGGTTGGTATTTT. Translating it yields CASSLKASGGWYF.

The V and J genes are TRBV7-8 and TRBJ1-3, with a tentative D call TRBD1 (5 bases). CDR1 is SGHVS, CDR2 FQNEAQ, per germline. The ends were cut back, 4 bases at V and 2 bases at J, with 9 bases in the middle. The CDR3 length is 14 residues. DNA of the CDR3: TGTGCCAGCAGCTGGGCGGGGCCTGGAAACACCATATATTTT. This codes for CASSWAGPGNTIYF.

V and J are TRBV29-1 and TRBJ1-2; weak D call: TRBD1 (5 bases). CDR1 and CDR2 (germline): SQVTM, ANQGSEA. The CDR3 length is 12 residues. Trimming shortened V by 3 bases and J by 8 bases, and 13 bases separated the two germline ends. The CDR3 region has the DNA TGCAGCGTTGACGGGCAGGGCGGGGGCTACACCTTC. Residues: CSVDGQGGGYTF.

The V call is TRBV6-5, the J call TRBJ1-6; 7 nucleotides align to TRBD1. The trim removed 6 bases at V and 9 bases at J, leaving 11 bases unmatched. The germline gives CDR1 MNHEY, CDR2 SVGAGI. This CDR3 region has 15 residues. This CDR3 is CASSRQTGKGSPLHF. The CDR3 nucleotides are TGTGCCAGCAGCAGACAGACAGGGAAGGGTTCACCCCTCCACTTT.

This clone was seen a handful of times. The rearrangement links TRBV5-6 to TRBJ2-5, with TRBD2 as a possible D gene (6 bases). The CDR3 length is 15 residues. V was trimmed by 1 base and J by 1 base, leaving 11 bases between them. Germline CDR1 SGHDT, CDR2 YYEEEE. The CDR3 DNA is TGTGCCAGCAGCTTGTCCGCGGGACTCCAAGAGACCCAGTACTTC. Its translation: CASSLSAGLQETQYF. The whole variable domain, remainder taken from reference TRBV5-6 and TRBJ2-5, is DAGVTQSPTHLIKTRGQQVTLRCSPKSGHDTVSWYQQALGQGPQFIFQYYEEEERQRGNFPDRFSGHQFPNYSSELNVNALLLGDSALYLCASSLSAGLQETQYFGPGTRLLVL.

This chain links TRBV1 with TRBJ2-5; the table gives TRBD2 as D, unverified against the DNA. TRBV1 is listed as a pseudogene. This CDR3 has 16 amino acids. DNA of the CDR3: TGCACCAGCAGCCAAGATCAACAGACTAGCTTGGAGACCCAGTACTTC. The encoded protein is CTSSQDQQTSLETQYF.

This clone was picked up a small number of times. This chain uses TRBV19 with TRBJ1-5; a possible D gene is TRBD1 (5 bases). The germline V and J ends were trimmed by 7 bases and 8 bases, with 21 bases remaining between them. CDR1 and CDR2 (germline): LNHDA, SQIVND (reference sequence). The CDR3 contains 15 residues. For the CDR3, the DNA is TGTGCCAGTACCCAGAGTTGGGAGGGGATTGAGCCCCAGCATTTT. Translation gives CASTQSWEGIEPQHF.

This sequence joins TRBV7-6 and TRBJ2-7, with D perhaps matching TRBD2 (5 bases). Trimming shortened V by 4 bases and J by 2 bases, and 18 bases separated the two germline ends. The CDR3 extends over 16 amino acids. Germline CDR1 SGHVS, CDR2 FNYEAQ. The CDR3: CASSSSGGERTYEQYF. Written as DNA, the CDR3 is TGTGCCAGCAGCTCCTCGGGTGGGGAGCGGACCTACGAGCAGTACTTC.